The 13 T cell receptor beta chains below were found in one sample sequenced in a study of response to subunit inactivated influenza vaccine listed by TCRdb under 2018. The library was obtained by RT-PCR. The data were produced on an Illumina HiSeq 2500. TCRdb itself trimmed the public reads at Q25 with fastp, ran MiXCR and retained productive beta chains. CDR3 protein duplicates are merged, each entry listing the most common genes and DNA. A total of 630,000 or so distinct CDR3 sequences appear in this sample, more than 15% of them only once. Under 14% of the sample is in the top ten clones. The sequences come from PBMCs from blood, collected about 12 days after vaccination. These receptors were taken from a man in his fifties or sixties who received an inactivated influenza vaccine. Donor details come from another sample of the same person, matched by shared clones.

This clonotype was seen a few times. The CDR3 bases are TGCGCCAGCAGCCGCGGAAACAGGGATGGCTACACCTTC. Protein product: CASSRGNRDGYTF. This rearrangement joins TRBV4-1 to TRBJ1-2, with D maybe TRBD1 (6 bases). Germline V gives CDR1 MGHRA, CDR2 YSYEKL. Trimming took 4 bases from V and 6 from J, leaving 12 bases between them. The CDR3 runs 13 residues.

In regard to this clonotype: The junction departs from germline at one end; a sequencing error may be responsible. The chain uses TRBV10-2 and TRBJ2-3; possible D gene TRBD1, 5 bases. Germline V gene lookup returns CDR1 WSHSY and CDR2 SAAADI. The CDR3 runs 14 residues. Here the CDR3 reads CASTRQFGTDTRYF. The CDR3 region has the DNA TGCGCCTCCACCCGACAGTTCGGCACAGATACGCGGTATTTT.

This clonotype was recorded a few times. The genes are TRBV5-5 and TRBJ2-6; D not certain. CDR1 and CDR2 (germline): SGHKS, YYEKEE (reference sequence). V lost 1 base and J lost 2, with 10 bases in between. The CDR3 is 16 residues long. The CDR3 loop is CASSLSNPTGANVLTF. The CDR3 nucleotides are TGTGCCAGCAGCTTGTCCAATCCCACTGGGGCCAACGTCCTGACTTTC.

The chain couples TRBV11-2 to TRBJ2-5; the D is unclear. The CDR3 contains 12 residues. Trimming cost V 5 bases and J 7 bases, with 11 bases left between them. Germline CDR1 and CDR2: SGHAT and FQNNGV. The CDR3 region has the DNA TGTGCCAGCAGCAGGGATGGCGGGACCCAGTACTTC. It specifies CASSRDGGTQYF.

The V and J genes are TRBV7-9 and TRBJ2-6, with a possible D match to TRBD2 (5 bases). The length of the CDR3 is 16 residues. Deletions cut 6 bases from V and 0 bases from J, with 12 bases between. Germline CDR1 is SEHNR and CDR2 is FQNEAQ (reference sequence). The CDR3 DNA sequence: TGTGCCAGCAGTCGCCGGGGTAACTCTGGGGCCAACGTCCTGACTTTC. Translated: CASSRRGNSGANVLTF. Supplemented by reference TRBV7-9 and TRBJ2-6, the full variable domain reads DTGVSQNPRHKITKRGQNVTFRCDPISEHNRLYWYRQTLGQGPEFLTYFQNEAQLEKSRLLSDRFSAERPKGSFSTLEIQRTEQGDSAMYLCASSRRGNSGANVLTFGAGSRLTVL.

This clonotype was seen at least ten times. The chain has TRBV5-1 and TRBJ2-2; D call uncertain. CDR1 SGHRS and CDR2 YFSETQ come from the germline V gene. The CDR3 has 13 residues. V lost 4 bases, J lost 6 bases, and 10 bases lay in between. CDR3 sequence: CASSKEDPGELFF. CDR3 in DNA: TGCGCCAGCAGCAAAGAGGACCCCGGGGAGCTGTTTTTT.

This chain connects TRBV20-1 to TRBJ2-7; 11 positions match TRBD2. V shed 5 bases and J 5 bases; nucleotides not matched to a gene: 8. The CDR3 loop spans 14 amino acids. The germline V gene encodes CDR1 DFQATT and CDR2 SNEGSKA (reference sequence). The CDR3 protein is CSAVVAGGRNEQYF. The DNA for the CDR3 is TGCAGTGCTGTTGTAGCGGGGGGGCGCAACGAGCAGTACTTC.

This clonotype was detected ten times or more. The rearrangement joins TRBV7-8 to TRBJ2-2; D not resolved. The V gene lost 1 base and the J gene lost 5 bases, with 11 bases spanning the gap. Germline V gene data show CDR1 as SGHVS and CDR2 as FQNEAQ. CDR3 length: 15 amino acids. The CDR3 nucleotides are TGTGCCAGCAGCTTAGATGGGGTTTCGACCGGGGAGCTGTTTTTT. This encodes CASSLDGVSTGELFF. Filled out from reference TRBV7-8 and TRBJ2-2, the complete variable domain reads GAGVSQSPRYKVAKRGQDVALRCDPISGHVSLFWYQQALGQGPEFLTYFQNEAQLDKSGLPSDRFFAERPEGSVSTLKIQRTQQEDSAVYLCASSLDGVSTGELFFGEGSRLTVL.

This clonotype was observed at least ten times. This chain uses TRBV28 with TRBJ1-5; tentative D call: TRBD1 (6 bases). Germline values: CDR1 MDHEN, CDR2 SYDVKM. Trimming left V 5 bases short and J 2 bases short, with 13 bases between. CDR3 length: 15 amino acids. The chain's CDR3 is CASSPGQIRNQPQHF. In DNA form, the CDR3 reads TGTGCCAGCAGTCCAGGACAGATTCGCAATCAGCCCCAGCATTTT.

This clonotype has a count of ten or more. The CDR3 DNA follows: TGTGCCAGCACCAAAGGGACAGGGGGCGCGACAGATACGCAGTATTTT. This gives the protein CASTKGTGGATDTQYF. The rearrangement links TRBV6-1 to TRBJ2-3; TRBD1 agrees at 12 bases. Unmatched junction bases numbered 8, after V lost 7 bases and J lost 3 bases. CDR1 and CDR2 (germline): MNHNS, SASEGT. This CDR3 is 16 amino acids long.

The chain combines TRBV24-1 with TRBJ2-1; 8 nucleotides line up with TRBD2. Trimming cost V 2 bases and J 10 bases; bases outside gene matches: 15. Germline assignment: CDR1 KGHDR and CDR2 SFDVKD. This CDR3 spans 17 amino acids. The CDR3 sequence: CATSDSTAGGLPREQFF. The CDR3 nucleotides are TGTGCCACCAGTGATTCCACTGCGGGAGGTTTACCAAGGGAGCAGTTCTTC.

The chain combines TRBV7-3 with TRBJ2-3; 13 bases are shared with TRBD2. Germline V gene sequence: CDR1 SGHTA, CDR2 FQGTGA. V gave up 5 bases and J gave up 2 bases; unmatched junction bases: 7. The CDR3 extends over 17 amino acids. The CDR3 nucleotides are TGTGCCAGCAGCCGAAAACTAGCGGGAGGGGTCACAGATACGCAGTATTTT. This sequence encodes CASSRKLAGGVTDTQYF.

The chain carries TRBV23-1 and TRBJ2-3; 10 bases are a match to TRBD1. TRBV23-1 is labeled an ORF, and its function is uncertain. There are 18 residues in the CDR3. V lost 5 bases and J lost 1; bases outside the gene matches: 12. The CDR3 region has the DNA TGCGCCAGCAGTATCCCCCGACAGGGGGCGGCCCGCACAGATACGCAGTATTTT. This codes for CASSIPRQGAARTDTQYF.